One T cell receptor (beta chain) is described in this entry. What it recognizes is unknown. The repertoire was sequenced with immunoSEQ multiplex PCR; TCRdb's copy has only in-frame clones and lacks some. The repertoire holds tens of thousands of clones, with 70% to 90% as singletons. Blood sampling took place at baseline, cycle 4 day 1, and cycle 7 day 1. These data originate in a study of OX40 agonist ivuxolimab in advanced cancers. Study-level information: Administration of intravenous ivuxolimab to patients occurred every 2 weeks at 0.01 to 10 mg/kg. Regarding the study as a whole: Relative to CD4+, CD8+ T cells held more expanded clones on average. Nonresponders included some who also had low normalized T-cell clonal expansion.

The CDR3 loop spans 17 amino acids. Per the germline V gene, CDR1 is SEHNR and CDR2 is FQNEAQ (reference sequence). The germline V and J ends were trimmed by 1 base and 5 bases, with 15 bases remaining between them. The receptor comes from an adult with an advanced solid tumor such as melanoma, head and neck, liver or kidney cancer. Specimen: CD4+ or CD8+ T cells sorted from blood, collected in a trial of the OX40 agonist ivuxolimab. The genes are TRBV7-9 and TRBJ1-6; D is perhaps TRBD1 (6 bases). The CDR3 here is CASSLEDSFGDNSPLHF. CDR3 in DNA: TGTGCCAGCAGCTTAGAGGACAGCTTTGGGGATAATTCACCCCTCCACTTT.